One and the same sample provided the 7 T cell receptor beta chains below, sequenced in a study of T cell clonality in common variable immunodeficiency. Profiling relied on immunoSEQ multiplex PCR, and the TCRdb table lists in-frame clones only, not all of them. This sample has about 47,000 clones and no singletons, with about 6% in the ten largest. Sequenced material: peripheral blood mononuclear cells. The receptors were sampled from a person aged 18-70 years in good health.

This clone was seen ten or more times. The read comes to an end 3 residues before the CDR3 does, leaving the germline J gene to fill in the end. This chain joins TRBV30 and TRBJ1-2; D is uncertain. The CDR3 runs 13 residues. V lost 0 bases and J lost 3, with 8 bases in between. The germline V gene encodes CDR1 GTSNPN and CDR2 SVGIG (reference sequence). CDR3 loop: CAWSVARDYGYTF. Incomplete CDR3 DNA: TGTGCCTGGAGTGTAGCGAGAGACTATGGC.

This clone appeared many times. The read finishes 3 residues shy of the CDR3 end, and the germline J gene is used to complete it. The chain couples TRBV18 to TRBJ2-5; no firm D call. The germline gives CDR1 KGHSH, CDR2 LQKENI. This CDR3 has 11 residues. V lost 6 bases to trimming and J lost 2 bases, with 4 bases between them. CDR3 DNA, as far as it was read: TGTGCCAGCTCCCTTCAAGAGACC. Amino acids: CASSLQET. In full, the CDR3 is CASSLQETQYF.

This clone was picked up many times. The read terminates 3 residues before the CDR3 end, so the remaining end is supplied by the germline J gene. This rearrangement joins TRBV7-2 to TRBJ2-3, with D possibly TRBD2 on 7 matching bases. CDR1 and CDR2 from the germline V gene are SGHTA and FQGNSA. The CDR3 runs to 13 residues. The CDR3 protein is CASSLAGGDPQYF. The CDR3 bases that were read are TGTGCCAGCAGCTTAGCAGGGGGGGATCCG. The full variable domain, with the rest looked up from reference TRBV7-2 and TRBJ2-3, is GAGVSQSPSNKVTEKGKDVELRCDPISGHTALYWYRQSLGQGLEFLIYFQGNSAPDKSGLPSDRFSAERTGGSVSTLTIQRTQQEDSAVYLCASSLAGGDPQYFGPGTRLTVL.

This clone was observed a few times. This sequence may be a read error, since a much larger clone differs from it by one base. The read ends 3 residues shy of where the CDR3 ends; the end is completed using the germline J gene. The chain links TRBV7-9 to TRBJ2-2; no firm D call. The CDR3 length is 14 residues. CDR1 and CDR2 (germline): SEHNR, FQNEAQ (reference sequence). This CDR3 is CASSPRATDEKLFF. Partial CDR3 DNA: TGTGCCAGCAGCCCCCGCGCAACTGATGAAAAG.

This clone was observed many times. The CDR3 is cut off 3 residues early in the read; its end comes from the germline J gene. This chain links TRBV20-1 with TRBJ2-7; TRBD2 matches 7 bases. Germline V gene data show CDR1 as DFQATT and CDR2 as SNEGSKA (reference sequence). The ends lost 6 bases at V and 2 bases at J; junction bases unmatched: 7. CDR3 length equals 13 residues. CDR3 loop: CSARLRGAYEQYF. The sequenced CDR3 bases are TGCAGTGCCCGGCTTCGGGGGGCCTACGAG.

At least ten counts were recorded for this clone. The read ends 3 residues before the CDR3 terminus; that terminus is restored from the germline J gene. V is TRBV7-9 and J is TRBJ1-6; 8 bases are a match to TRBD1. The length of the CDR3 is 14 residues. The V and J ends lost 5 bases and 5 bases, in that order; junction bases with no gene match: 2. Looked up from germline, CDR1 is SEHNR and CDR2 is FQNEAQ (reference sequence). The part of the CDR3 DNA that was read is TGTGCCAGCAGCCGGACAGGGCATAATTCACCC. This sequence encodes CASSRTGHNSP. Given in full, the CDR3 is CASSRTGHNSPLHF.

This clone showed up many times. The read is 3 residues too short to cover the CDR3 end, so that end is filled in from the germline J gene. The J gene is TRBJ1-2, the V gene TRBV30, with TRBD1 identical over 10 bases. The CDR3 is 13 amino acids. Per germline, CDR1 GTSNPN and CDR2 SVGIG (reference sequence). The V segment lost 5 bases and the J segment 5 bases; nucleotides outside the gene matches: 5. The covered CDR3 bases are TGTGCCTGGGTTGACAGGGGGCATTATGGC. It is translated as CAWVDRGHYG. The entire CDR3 is CAWVDRGHYGYTF.